The next 19 T cell receptor beta chains were all read from a single sample in a study of blood T cell repertoires in COVID-19 (dated by TCRdb to the early 2020s). The library was obtained by the immunoSEQ multiplex PCR assay. TCRdb obtained this table from immuneACCESS and retained in-frame rearrangements with V and J assigned. These tables miss some clones; where compared with another copy, unresolved V genes account for less than half of the shortfall, and the remainder is unexplained. For this sample the table gives roughly 120,000 clones, of which 85% to 90% were detected only once. The ten biggest clones cover 0.88% of the sample. The sequencing sample was made of peripheral blood. The receptors come from a woman between 45 and 60 years old with active or convalescent COVID-19.

This chain's CDR3 is CASSPNTDTQYF. CDR3 nucleotides: TGTGCCAGTAGTCCAAACACAGATACGCAGTATTTT. The V and J genes are TRBV19 and TRBJ2-3, with D hard to call. The V gene lost 5 bases and the J gene lost 2 bases, with 5 bases spanning the gap. The CDR3 loop spans 12 amino acids. Germline V gene data show CDR1 as LNHDA and CDR2 as SQIVND (reference sequence).

The chain joins TRBV10-3 to TRBJ2-7, with 11 nucleotides matching TRBD1. Trimming cost V 4 bases and J 7 bases; bases outside gene matches: 12. CDR3 length: 16 residues. Germline V CDR1 and CDR2: ENHRY, SYGVKD. The CDR3 DNA sequence: TGTGCCATCAGTGTAGGACCGGGACAGGGGGGATATGAGCAGTACTTC. This codes for CAISVGPGQGGYEQYF.

The V and J genes are TRBV18 and TRBJ1-1, with D possibly being TRBD1 (5 bases). The length of the CDR3 is 15 residues. Germline CDR1 reads KGHSH; CDR2 reads LQKENI. V shed 2 bases and J shed 4 bases, with 14 bases lying between them. CDR3 sequence (DNA): TGTGCCAGCTCACCAACGGCCATGGGGGGCACTGAAGCTTTCTTT. Amino acids: CASSPTAMGGTEAFF.

The V gene is TRBV28, the J gene TRBJ2-7, with D tentatively TRBD1 (6 bases). This CDR3 comprises 13 residues. Germline lookup yields CDR1 MDHEN and CDR2 SYDVKM. Trimming took 6 bases from V and 5 from J, leaving 14 bases between them. The CDR3 loop reads CASRAPGEHEQYF. As DNA, the CDR3 is TGTGCCAGCAGGGCTCCAGGGGAGCACGAGCAGTACTTC.

The V call is TRBV5-1, the J call TRBJ2-3; 11 nucleotides line up with TRBD2. The germline V gene has CDR1 SGHRS and CDR2 YFSETQ. Unmatched junction bases numbered 7, after V lost 0 bases and J lost 4 bases. The CDR3 extends over 17 amino acids. CDR3 coding DNA: TGCGCCAGCAGCTTGGAGGGGGGACTAGCGGTCCCAGATACGCAGTATTTT. Its protein is CASSLEGGLAVPDTQYF.

CDR3 DNA: TGTGCCAGCAGCTTACCGGGACAGGGGGACGAGCAGTACTTC. It yields the protein CASSLPGQGDEQYF. The chain recombines TRBV5-5 with TRBJ2-7; 11 positions match TRBD1. The CDR3 spans 14 residues. Per the germline V gene, CDR1 is SGHKS and CDR2 is YYEKEE (reference sequence). The V gene end was trimmed by 2 bases and the J gene end by 5 bases; junction bases not matched to a gene: 3.

A note on this clone: This CDR3 is also generated by other DNA sequences in the sample. This chain links TRBV5-1 with TRBJ2-5, with 10 bases lining up with TRBD1. The CDR3 loop spans 15 amino acids. The germline V gene has CDR1 SGHRS and CDR2 YFSETQ. With V trimmed by 4 bases and J by 4 bases, 7 bases remained unmatched. The CDR3 nucleotides read TGCGCCAGCAGCCCCGGGACAGGGGTTGGAGAGACCCAGTACTTC. Residues: CASSPGTGVGETQYF.

This chain links TRBV9 with TRBJ1-3, with 10 bases lining up with TRBD1. CDR1 and CDR2 from the germline V gene are SGDLS and YYNGEE. The CDR3 is 15 residues long. The V segment lost 7 bases and the J segment 3 bases; nucleotides outside the gene matches: 7. The CDR3 loop reads CASGGDRGSGNTIYF. In DNA, the CDR3 is TGTGCCAGCGGGGGGGACAGGGGAAGTGGAAACACCATATATTTT.

The J gene is TRBJ1-2, the V gene TRBV28; 12 bases line up with TRBD1. The junction had 8 bases not matched to a gene; V was cut back by 6 bases and J by 6 bases. This CDR3 contains 15 residues. Germline CDR1 reads MDHEN; CDR2 reads SYDVKM. CDR3 sequence (DNA): TGTGCCAGCAGGGGGACAGGGGGCGGACGCGATGGCTACACCTTC. This codes for CASRGTGGGRDGYTF.

The chain joins TRBV29-1 to TRBJ2-1; 11 bases fit TRBD2. The germline CDR1 and CDR2 sequences are SQVTM and ANQGSEA. J lost 9 bases, V lost 4 bases, and 5 bases had no gene match. The CDR3 is 13 amino acids. The CDR3: CSVVAGGRFEQFF. The CDR3 DNA reads as TGCAGCGTTGTAGCGGGAGGGCGATTTGAGCAGTTCTTC.

The V and J genes are TRBV29-1 and TRBJ2-7; D might be TRBD2 (5 bases). The CDR3 contains 14 residues. Germline assignment: CDR1 SQVTM and CDR2 ANQGSEA. The V end was cut by 3 bases, the J end by 6 bases, with 18 bases between. The CDR3 sequence is CSVEEDHAGGEQYF. In DNA form, the CDR3 reads TGCAGCGTTGAGGAGGATCACGCGGGCGGCGAGCAGTACTTC.

CDR3 coding DNA: TGCGCCAGCAGCCAAGATCATTCCAGCGGGGCCTACGAGCAGTACTTC. It codes for CASSQDHSSGAYEQYF. This chain links TRBV4-1 with TRBJ2-7; TRBD2 matches at 7 bases. V gave up 0 bases and J gave up 2 bases; unmatched junction bases: 7. Per germline, CDR1 MGHRA and CDR2 YSYEKL. The CDR3 has 16 residues.

The chain carries TRBV11-3 and TRBJ2-1; 8 bases agree with TRBD2. V was pared by 0 bases and J by 10 bases, with 2 bases of the junction left unmatched. The germline gives CDR1 SGHNT, CDR2 YENEEA. This CDR3 comprises 13 residues. The CDR3 coding sequence is TGTGCCAGCAGCTTAGATCGCGGGAGGGAGCAGTTCTTC. Amino acids: CASSLDRGREQFF.

This chain connects TRBV19 to TRBJ2-1; 7 bases map to TRBD1. The trim removed 6 bases at V and 8 bases at J, leaving 13 bases unmatched. Germline CDR1 LNHDA, CDR2 SQIVND (reference sequence). This CDR3 has 15 amino acids. CDR3 in DNA: TGTGCCAGTAGCCCCAGACAGGGTCTCAGCGATGAGCAGTTCTTC. It encodes CASSPRQGLSDEQFF.

V is TRBV13 and J is TRBJ2-1, with 10 bases matching TRBD1. The CDR3 is made up of 15 amino acids. V lost 1 base to trimming and J lost 9 bases; unmatched junction nucleotides: 6. CDR1 and CDR2 (germline): PRHDT, FYEKMQ (reference sequence). The DNA for the CDR3 is TGTGCCAGCAGCTTAGAGGGACAGGGGAACCTTGAGCAGTTCTTC. As protein: CASSLEGQGNLEQFF.

The rearrangement joins TRBV28 to TRBJ2-5; D possibly corresponds to TRBD1 (6 bases). The V gene's germline CDR1 is MDHEN and CDR2 SYDVKM. Trimming cost V 6 bases and J 3 bases, with 8 bases left between them. The CDR3 length is 12 residues. CDR3 DNA: TGTGCCAGCAGCAAGGGGGAAGAGACCCAGTACTTC. It encodes CASSKGEETQYF.

The CDR3 loop is CASTASAGGSYNEQFF. For the CDR3, the DNA is TGTGCCAGCACCGCCTCCGCGGGGGGCTCCTACAATGAGCAGTTCTTC. This sequence joins TRBV2 and TRBJ2-1, with TRBD2 matching over 8 bases. The J segment lost 0 bases and the V segment lost 7 bases, leaving 8 bases of the junction unmatched. Germline loops: CDR1 SNHLY, CDR2 FYNNEI. The CDR3 length is 16 residues.

The rearrangement links TRBV10-3 to TRBJ1-5; D may be TRBD1 (6 bases). The CDR3 consists of 12 residues. Trimming stripped 5 bases from V and 4 bases from J, with 6 bases between. The germline gives CDR1 ENHRY, CDR2 SYGVKD. CDR3 in amino acids: CAISTGNQPQHF. CDR3 nucleotide sequence: TGTGCCATCAGTACAGGGAATCAGCCCCAGCATTTT.

The chain has TRBV5-6 and TRBJ2-7, with D possibly being TRBD1 (6 bases). This CDR3 comprises 14 residues. Germline loops: CDR1 SGHDT, CDR2 YYEEEE. V dropped 0 bases and J dropped 4 bases, with 11 bases sitting between them. This CDR3 is CASSLEPQGYEQYF. The DNA for the CDR3 is TGTGCCAGCAGCTTGGAACCACAGGGTTACGAGCAGTACTTC.